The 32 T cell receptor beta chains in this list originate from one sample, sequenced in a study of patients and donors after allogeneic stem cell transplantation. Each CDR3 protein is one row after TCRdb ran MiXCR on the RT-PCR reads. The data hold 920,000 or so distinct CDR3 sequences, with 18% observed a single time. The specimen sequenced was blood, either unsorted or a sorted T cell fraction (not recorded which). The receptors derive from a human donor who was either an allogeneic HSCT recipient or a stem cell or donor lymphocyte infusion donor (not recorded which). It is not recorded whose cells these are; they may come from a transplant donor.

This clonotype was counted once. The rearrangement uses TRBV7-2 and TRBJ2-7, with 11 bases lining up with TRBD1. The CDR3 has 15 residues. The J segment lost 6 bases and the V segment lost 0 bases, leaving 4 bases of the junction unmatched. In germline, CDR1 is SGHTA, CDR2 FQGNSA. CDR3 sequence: CASSLATDRGLEQYF. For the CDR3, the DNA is TGTGCCAGCAGCTTAGCTACGGACAGGGGGCTCGAGCAGTACTTC.

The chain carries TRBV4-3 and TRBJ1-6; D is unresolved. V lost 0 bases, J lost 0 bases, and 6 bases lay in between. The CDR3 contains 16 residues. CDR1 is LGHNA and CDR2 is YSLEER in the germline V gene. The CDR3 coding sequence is TGCGCCAGCAGCCAAGATCGAGACTCCTATAATTCACCCCTCCACTTT. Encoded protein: CASSQDRDSYNSPLHF.

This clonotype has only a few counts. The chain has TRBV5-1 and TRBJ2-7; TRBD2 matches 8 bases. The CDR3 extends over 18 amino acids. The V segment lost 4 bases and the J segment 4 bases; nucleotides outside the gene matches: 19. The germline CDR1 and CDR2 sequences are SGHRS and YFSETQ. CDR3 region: CASSLGRGITSGVYEQYF. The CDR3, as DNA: TGCGCCAGCAGCCTTGGCCGGGGGATTACTAGCGGAGTTTACGAGCAGTACTTC. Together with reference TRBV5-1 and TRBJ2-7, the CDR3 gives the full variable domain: KAGVTQTPRYLIKTRGQQVTLSCSPISGHRSVSWYQQTPGQGLQFLFEYFSETQRNKGNFPGRFSGRQFSNSRSEMNVSTLELGDSALYLCASSLGRGITSGVYEQYFGPGTRLTVT.

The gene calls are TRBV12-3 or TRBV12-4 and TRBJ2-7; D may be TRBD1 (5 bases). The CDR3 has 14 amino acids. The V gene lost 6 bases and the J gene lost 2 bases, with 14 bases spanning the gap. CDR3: CASSIAGKPYEQYF. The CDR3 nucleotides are TGTGCCAGCAGCATAGCAGGGAAACCCTACGAGCAGTACTTC.

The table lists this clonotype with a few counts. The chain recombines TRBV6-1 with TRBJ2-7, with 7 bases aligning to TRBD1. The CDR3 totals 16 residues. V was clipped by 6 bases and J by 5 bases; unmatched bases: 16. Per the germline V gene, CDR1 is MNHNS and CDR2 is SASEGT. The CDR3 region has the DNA TGTGCCAGCAGCCAGTGGGCGACAGGGTCGATGAACGAGCAGTACTTC. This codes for CASSQWATGSMNEQYF.

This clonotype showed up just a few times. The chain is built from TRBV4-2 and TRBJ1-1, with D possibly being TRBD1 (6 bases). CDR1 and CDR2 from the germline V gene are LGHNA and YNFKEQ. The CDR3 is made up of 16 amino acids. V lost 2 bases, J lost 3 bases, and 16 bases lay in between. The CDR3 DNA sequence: TGTGCCAGCAGCCAATCTGGGACACTGGGGGACACTGAAGCTTTCTTT. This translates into CASSQSGTLGDTEAFF.

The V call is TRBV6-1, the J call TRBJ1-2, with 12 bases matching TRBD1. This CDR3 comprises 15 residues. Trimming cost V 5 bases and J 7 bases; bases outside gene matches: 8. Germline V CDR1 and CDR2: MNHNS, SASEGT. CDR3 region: CASSTAGTGGSGYTF. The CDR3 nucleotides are TGTGCCAGCAGTACAGCCGGGACAGGGGGCTCTGGCTACACCTTC.

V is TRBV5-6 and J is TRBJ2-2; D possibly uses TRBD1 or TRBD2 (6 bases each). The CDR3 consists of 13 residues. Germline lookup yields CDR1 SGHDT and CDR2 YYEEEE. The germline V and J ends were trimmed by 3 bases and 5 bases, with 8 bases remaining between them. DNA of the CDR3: TGTGCCAGCAGCTGGGGGGCGACCGGGGAGCTGTTTTTT. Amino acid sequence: CASSWGATGELFF.

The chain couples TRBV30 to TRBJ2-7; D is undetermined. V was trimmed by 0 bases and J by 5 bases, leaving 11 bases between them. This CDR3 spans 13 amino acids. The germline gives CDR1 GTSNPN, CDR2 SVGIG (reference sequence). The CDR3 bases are TGTGCCTGGAGTGTCCTGACCGGCGACGAGCAGTACTTC. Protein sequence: CAWSVLTGDEQYF.

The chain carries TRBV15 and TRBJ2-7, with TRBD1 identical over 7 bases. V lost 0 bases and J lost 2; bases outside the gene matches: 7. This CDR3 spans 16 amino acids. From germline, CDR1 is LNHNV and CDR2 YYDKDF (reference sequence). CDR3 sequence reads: CATSRDYRDRAYEQYF. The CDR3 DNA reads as TGTGCCACCAGCAGAGATTACCGAGACAGGGCCTACGAGCAGTACTTC.

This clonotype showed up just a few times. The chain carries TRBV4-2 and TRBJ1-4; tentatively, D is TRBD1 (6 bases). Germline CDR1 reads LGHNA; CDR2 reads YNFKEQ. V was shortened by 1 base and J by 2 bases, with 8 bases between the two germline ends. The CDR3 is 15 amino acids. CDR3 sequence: CASSQATGTNEKLFF. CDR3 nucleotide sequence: TGTGCCAGCAGCCAAGCAACAGGGACTAATGAAAAACTGTTTTTT.

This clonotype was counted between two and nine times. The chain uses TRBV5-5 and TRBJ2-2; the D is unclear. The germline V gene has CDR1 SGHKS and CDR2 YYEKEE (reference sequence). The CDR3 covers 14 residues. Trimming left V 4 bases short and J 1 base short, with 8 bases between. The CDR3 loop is CASSPPRNTGELFF. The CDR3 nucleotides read TGTGCCAGCAGCCCCCCCCGGAACACCGGGGAGCTGTTTTTT. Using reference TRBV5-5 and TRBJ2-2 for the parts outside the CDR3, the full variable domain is DAGVTQSPTHLIKTRGQQVTLRCSPISGHKSVSWYQQVLGQGPQFIFQYYEKEERGRGNFPDRFSARQFPNYSSELNVNALLLGDSALYLCASSPPRNTGELFFGEGSRLTVL.

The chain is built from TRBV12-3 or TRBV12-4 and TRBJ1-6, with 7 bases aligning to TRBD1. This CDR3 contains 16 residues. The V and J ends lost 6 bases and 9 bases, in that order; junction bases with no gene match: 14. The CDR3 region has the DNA TGTGCCAGCAGCTCCCCTCGACAGGGTGGCAGTTCACCCCTCCACTTT. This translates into CASSSPRQGGSSPLHF.

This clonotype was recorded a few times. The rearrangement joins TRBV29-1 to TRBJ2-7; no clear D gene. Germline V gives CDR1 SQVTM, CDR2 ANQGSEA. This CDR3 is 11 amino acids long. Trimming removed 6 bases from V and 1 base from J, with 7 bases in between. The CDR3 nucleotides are TGCAGCGTGGGCCCTTCCTACGAGCAGTACTTC. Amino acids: CSVGPSYEQYF.

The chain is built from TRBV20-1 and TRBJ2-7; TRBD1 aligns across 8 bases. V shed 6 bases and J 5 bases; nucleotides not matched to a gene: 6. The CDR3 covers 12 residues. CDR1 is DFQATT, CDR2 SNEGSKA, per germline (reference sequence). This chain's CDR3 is CSANTGGHEQYF. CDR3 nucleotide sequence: TGCAGTGCGAACACAGGGGGGCACGAGCAGTACTTC.

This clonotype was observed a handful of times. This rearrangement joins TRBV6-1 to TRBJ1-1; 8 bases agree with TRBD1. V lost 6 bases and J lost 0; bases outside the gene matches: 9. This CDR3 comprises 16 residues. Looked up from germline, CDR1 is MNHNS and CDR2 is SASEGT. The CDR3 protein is CASSSEGQVMNTEAFF. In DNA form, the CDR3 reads TGTGCCAGCAGCTCCGAGGGACAGGTCATGAACACTGAAGCTTTCTTT.

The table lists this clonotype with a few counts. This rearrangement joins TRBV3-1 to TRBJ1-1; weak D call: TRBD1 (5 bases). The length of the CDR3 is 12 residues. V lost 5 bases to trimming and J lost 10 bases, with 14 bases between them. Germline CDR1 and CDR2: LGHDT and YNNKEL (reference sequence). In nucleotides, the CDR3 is TGTGCCAGCAGCGACAGCGGGCGGGTAGCTTTCTTT. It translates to CASSDSGRVAFF.

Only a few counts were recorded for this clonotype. DNA of the CDR3: TGTGCCAGCAGACGGCGGCTAGCGGGAGTAGAAGAGCAGTACTTC. Its protein is CASRRRLAGVEEQYF. The chain joins TRBV6-1 to TRBJ2-7; TRBD2 aligns across 10 bases. The J segment lost 7 bases and the V segment lost 6 bases, leaving 12 bases of the junction unmatched. The V gene's germline CDR1 is MNHNS and CDR2 SASEGT. The CDR3 is 15 residues long.

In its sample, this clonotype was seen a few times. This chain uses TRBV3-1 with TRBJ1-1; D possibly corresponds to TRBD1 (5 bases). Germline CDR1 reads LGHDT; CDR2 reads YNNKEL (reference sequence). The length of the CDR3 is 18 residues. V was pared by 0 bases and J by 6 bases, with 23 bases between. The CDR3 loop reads CASSQDIPGSLGDPEAFF. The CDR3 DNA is TGTGCCAGCAGCCAAGATATTCCAGGGAGTTTAGGGGACCCTGAAGCTTTCTTT.

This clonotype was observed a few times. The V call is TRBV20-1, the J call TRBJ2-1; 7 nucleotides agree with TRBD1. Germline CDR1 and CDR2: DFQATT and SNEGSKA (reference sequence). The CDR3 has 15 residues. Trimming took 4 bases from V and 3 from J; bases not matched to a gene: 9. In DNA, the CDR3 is TGCAGTGCTAAGGACAGGCTTAGGTTCTACAATGAGCAGTTCTTC. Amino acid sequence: CSAKDRLRFYNEQFF.

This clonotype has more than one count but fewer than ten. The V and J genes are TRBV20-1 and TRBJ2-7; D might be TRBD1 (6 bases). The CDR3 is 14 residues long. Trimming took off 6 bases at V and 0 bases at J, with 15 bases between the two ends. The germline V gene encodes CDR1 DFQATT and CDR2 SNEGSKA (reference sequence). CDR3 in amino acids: CSATDSGVSYEQYF. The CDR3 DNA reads TGCAGTGCGACGGACAGTGGGGTCTCCTACGAGCAGTACTTC.

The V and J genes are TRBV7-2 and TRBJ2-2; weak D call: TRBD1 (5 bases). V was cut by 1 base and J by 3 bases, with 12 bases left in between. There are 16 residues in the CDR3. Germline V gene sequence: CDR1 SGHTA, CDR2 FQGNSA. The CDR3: CASSLGKGLYTGELFF. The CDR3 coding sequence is TGTGCCAGCAGCTTAGGAAAGGGGTTATACACCGGGGAGCTGTTTTTT.

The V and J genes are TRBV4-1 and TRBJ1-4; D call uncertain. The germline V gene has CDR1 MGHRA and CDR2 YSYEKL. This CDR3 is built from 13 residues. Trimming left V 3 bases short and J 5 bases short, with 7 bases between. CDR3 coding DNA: TGCGCCAGCAGCCACACCTTGAATGAAAAACTGTTTTTT. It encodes CASSHTLNEKLFF.

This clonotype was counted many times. CDR3 in amino acids: CASSQVGGAHYEQYF. The DNA of the CDR3 is TGCGCCAGCAGCCAAGTAGGCGGGGCGCACTACGAGCAGTACTTC. The chain carries TRBV4-3 and TRBJ2-7, with D possibly TRBD2 on 6 matching bases. Germline values: CDR1 LGHNA, CDR2 YSLEER. There are 15 residues in the CDR3. The germline V and J ends were trimmed by 1 base and 3 bases, with 13 bases remaining between them.

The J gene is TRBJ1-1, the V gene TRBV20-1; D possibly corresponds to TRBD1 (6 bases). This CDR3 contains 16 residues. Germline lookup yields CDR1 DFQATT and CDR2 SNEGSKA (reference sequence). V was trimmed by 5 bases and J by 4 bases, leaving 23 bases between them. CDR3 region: CSAPKGRGGLGTEAFF. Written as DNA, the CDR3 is TGCAGTGCTCCGAAGGGGCGGGGGGGGCTGGGCACTGAAGCTTTCTTT.

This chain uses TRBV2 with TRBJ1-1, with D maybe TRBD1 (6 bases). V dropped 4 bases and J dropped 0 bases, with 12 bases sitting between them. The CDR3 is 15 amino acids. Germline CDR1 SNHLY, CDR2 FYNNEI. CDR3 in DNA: TGTGCCAGCAGTGCCAGTGCAGGGGTGAACACTGAAGCTTTCTTT. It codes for CASSASAGVNTEAFF.

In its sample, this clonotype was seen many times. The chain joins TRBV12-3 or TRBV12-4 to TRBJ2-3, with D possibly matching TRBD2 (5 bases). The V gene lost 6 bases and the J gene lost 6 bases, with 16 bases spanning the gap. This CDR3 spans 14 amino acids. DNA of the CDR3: TGTGCCAGCAGCCCCACTAGTATCGGGGATACGCAGTATTTT. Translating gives CASSPTSIGDTQYF.

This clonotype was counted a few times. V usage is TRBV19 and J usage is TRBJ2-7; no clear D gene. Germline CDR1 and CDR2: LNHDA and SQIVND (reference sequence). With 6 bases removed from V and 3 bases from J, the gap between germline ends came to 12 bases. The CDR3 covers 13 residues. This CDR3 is CASSPDTLYEQYF. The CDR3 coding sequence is TGTGCCAGTAGCCCTGACACCCTCTACGAGCAGTACTTC.

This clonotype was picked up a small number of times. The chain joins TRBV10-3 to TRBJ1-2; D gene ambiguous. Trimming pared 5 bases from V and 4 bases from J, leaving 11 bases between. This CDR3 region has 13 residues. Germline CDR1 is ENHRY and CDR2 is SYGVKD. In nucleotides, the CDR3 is TGTGCCATCAGTCGCCCGGTGTCCTATGGCTACACCTTC. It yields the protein CAISRPVSYGYTF.

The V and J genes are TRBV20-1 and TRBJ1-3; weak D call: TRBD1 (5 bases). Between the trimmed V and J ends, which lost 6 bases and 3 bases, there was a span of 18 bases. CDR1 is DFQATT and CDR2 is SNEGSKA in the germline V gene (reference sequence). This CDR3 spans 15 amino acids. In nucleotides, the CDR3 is TGCAGTGCCGCGCAGGGTGCGGCTTTTGGAAACACCATATATTTT. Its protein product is CSAAQGAAFGNTIYF.

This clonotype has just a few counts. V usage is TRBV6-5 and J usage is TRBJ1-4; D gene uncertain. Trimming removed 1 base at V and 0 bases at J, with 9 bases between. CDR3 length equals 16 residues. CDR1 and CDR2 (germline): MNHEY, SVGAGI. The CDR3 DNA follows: TGTGCCAGCAGTTACTGCGACCAGGCAACTAATGAAAAACTGTTTTTT. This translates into CASSYCDQATNEKLFF.

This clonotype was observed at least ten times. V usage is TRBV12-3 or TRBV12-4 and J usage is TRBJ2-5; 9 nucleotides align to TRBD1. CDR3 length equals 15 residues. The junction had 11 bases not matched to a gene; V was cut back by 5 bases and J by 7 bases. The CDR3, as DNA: TGTGCCAGCAGTCCCCGACAGGGGGGTGCGGTGACCCAGTACTTC. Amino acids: CASSPRQGGAVTQYF.